These T cell receptor beta chains were read from a single sample in a study of shared clonotypes between healthy human individuals. Clones were read by immunoSEQ multiplex PCR, and TCRdb kept only the in-frame ones, dropping some. The sample records fewer than 1.8 million clones, about 98.5% being singletons. Sequencing was done on a sample of naive CD4+ T cells sorted from blood. These TCRs come from a man aged 25-40 years in good health. Both conserved end residues are part of each CDR3. A D gene is named only where the DNA matches it firmly.

V: TRBV6-1; D: TRBD1; J: TRBJ2-5; CDR3: CASSETTGTDEYF; DNA: TGTGCCAGCAGTGAAACAACGGGGACAGACGAGTACTTC
V: TRBV11-3; D: TRBD2; J: TRBJ2-1; CDR3: CASSLGRGLAGGNEQFF; DNA: TGTGCCAGCAGCCTTGGCCGCGGACTAGCGGGAGGCAATGAGCAGTTCTTC
V: TRBV9; D: TRBD1; J: TRBJ2-3; CDR3: CASSDRGSSTDTQYF; DNA: TGTGCCAGCAGCGACAGGGGGTCTAGCACAGATACGCAGTATTTT
V: TRBV9; D: .; J: TRBJ2-1; CDR3: CASSVGRGLLANEQFF; DNA: TGTGCCAGCAGCGTAGGGAGGGGGTTACTGGCCAATGAGCAGTTCTTC
V: TRBV19; D: TRBD1; J: TRBJ2-2; CDR3: CASKRTGNTGELFF; DNA: TGTGCCAGTAAGAGGACAGGGAACACCGGGGAGCTGTTTTTT
V: TRBV4-3; D: .; J: TRBJ2-1; CDR3: CASSQDGASFTYNEQFF; DNA: TGCGCCAGCAGCCAAGATGGGGCTAGCTTTACCTACAATGAGCAGTTCTTC
V: TRBV2; D: .; J: TRBJ2-7; CDR3: CASRQASIYEQYF; DNA: TGTGCCAGCAGACAGGCTTCGATCTACGAGCAGTACTTC
V: TRBV14; D: .; J: TRBJ2-1; CDR3: CASSHRGLASAYNEQFF; DNA: TGTGCCAGCAGCCATCGGGGCCTAGCTTCAGCCTACAATGAGCAGTTCTTC
V: TRBV5-1; D: .; J: TRBJ2-7; CDR3: CASNREVGGYEQYF; DNA: TGCGCCAGCAATCGGGAAGTAGGGGGCTACGAGCAGTACTTC
V: TRBV28; D: .; J: TRBJ2-3; CDR3: CASRLSQGTDTQYF; DNA: TGTGCCAGCAGGTTATCGCAGGGCACAGATACGCAGTATTTT